The TCR beta chain under discussion was sequenced for a study of shared clonotypes between healthy human individuals (dated by TCRdb to about 2020). The study in broad terms: The cohort comprised two women and three men aged 18 to 49 years. Per donor, leukapheresis produced somewhere between about 0.9 and 9.5 billion PBMCs. Per donor, three plates each were used for CD4 naive and CD4 memory, two for CD8 naive, and one for CD8 memory. To increase sequencing depth and limit assay-specific biases, TCR repertoire library preparation and sequencing were carried out by different laboratories using diverse techniques. To estimate repertoire size and how much clonotypes are shared between individuals, the study performed deep sequencing of blood TCR repertoires from a few healthy adults. Study-wide conclusions, independent of this receptor: When four donors were compared, the shared fraction of clonotypes was about 5% for naive CD4, more than 3% for naive CD8, about 2.5% for memory CD4, and less than 0.45% for memory CD8. Estimated clonotype richness was generally larger for naive than for memory subsets. Pairwise subsampling led to the expectation that sequencing depth would affect the degree of clonotype sharing among donors. Sampling was restricted to blood, and TCR repertoires in tissues likely differ from the TCR repertoires found in blood. The genetic and exposure-history diversity represented was limited by the small number of donors. Compared with non-shared clonotypes, the clonotypes found in all four sorted-subset donors had higher generation probabilities. Incomplete sequencing was indicated by rarefaction of sorted-subset datasets, despite the large sequencing depth.

Healthy HIV-negative adults with no recently reported acute infections or vaccinations were included as donors. Every donor was a Caucasian adult residing in Nashville, Tennessee, USA. CD4+ T cells were enriched by magnetic negative selection; naive cells were then positively selected on CD45RA, and the negative fraction formed the memory subset. After blood collection by leukapheresis, PBMCs were isolated using Ficoll-Histopaque density gradient centrifugation and then cryopreserved in the vapor phase of liquid nitrogen. Analytical flow cytometry was used to check the purity and quantity of every magnetically sorted T cell population. Genomic DNA was isolated from every sorted fraction and measured by UV absorbance on a Nanodrop 2000c. Using the deep immunoSEQ assay, multiplex PCR amplified TCR CDR3 regions from genomic DNA. Genomic DNA extracted from each cell subset was distributed evenly over all wells of several immunoSEQ 96-well plates, and each plate served as one replicate. For sorted subsets, around 200 ng genomic DNA, equal to 30,000 or so T cell genomes, was loaded into each replicate PCR. The purified libraries were quantified using a Qubit 3.0 fluorometer, sized with a Bioanalyzer 2100, and then quantified again using the KAPA Library Quantification kit. Every immunoSEQ 96-well plate was sequenced on a separate single-read 150-cycle Illumina NextSeq 550 flow cell. The authors' analysis ran thus. Because the immunoSEQ output held only junctional sequences and lacked quality scores, the filtering could not match the filtering applied to full-length reads. Sequences were annotated with PyIR, a Python wrapper for IgBLAST v1.9, and V/J genes and CDR3 were assigned using IMGT germline references. Reads with weak V/J assignments (E-value above 1e-6), missing CDR3, stop codons, out-of-frame junctions, or ambiguous translated residues were removed. V3J clonotypes were defined as sequences sharing an identical inferred V gene, J gene, and CDR3 amino acid sequence. To compute the percentage overlap between repertoires, the number of shared unique clonotypes was divided by the size of the smaller repertoire. Repertoire richness was assessed with RTK rarefaction, the Chao1 estimator, and Recon v2.1 estimates of unobserved clonotypes. Generation probabilities for all TCRbeta clonotypes obtained by the gDNA method from several donors were computed using OLGA. The table was pulled from immuneACCESS by TCRdb, which kept in-frame rearrangements only. Such tables lose some clones; where checked, under half of the loss comes from unresolved V genes, and the rest has no known cause. Clone size and V and J calls were adopted from that table, with D and trimming inferred from the DNA. The sample table lists 1 million to 1.2 million clones, approximately 80% of them with a count of one. The top ten constitute 0.89% of the sample.

The germline V gene (reference sequence) supplies CDR1 MNHEY and CDR2 SMNVEV. Its CDR3 holds 13 amino acids, cysteine through phenylalanine. Only the CDR3 region is kept as DNA, spanning 39 bases read in frame from base 1. Deletion took 5 bases off V and 0 bases off J, with a span of 7 bases between the germline ends. In regard to this clone: Its antigen is still unknown. It has no much larger one-base neighbor in the sample; base qualities were not kept.

The chain was built from TRBV27 and TRBJ1-1; TRBD1 is a weak D gene call, 6 bases matching. Sequenced input: memory CD4+ T cells from PBMCs. Explained via the paper, the cell subset or site label denotes: CD45RA-negative fraction. This sequence originates from a man between 18 and 35 years old in good health. Some clones in this sample may be carry-over from other donors' samples. The DNA reads as follows: TGTGCCAGCAGTAGACAGGTGAACACTGAAGCTTTCTTT. It is translated as CASSRQVNTEAFF.